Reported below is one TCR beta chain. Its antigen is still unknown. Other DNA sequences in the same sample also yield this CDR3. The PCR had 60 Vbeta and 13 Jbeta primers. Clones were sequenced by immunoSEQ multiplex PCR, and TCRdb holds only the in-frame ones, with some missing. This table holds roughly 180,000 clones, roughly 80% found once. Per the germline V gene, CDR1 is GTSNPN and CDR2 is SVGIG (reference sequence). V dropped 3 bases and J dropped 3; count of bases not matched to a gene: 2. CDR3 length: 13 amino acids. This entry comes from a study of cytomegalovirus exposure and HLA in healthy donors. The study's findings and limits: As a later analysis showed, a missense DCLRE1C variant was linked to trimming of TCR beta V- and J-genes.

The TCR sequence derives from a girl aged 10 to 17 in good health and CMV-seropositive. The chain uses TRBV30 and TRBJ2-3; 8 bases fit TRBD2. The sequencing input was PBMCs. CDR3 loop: CAWRVAGTDTQYF. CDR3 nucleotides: TGTGCCTGGAGGGTAGCGGGAACAGATACGCAGTATTTT.